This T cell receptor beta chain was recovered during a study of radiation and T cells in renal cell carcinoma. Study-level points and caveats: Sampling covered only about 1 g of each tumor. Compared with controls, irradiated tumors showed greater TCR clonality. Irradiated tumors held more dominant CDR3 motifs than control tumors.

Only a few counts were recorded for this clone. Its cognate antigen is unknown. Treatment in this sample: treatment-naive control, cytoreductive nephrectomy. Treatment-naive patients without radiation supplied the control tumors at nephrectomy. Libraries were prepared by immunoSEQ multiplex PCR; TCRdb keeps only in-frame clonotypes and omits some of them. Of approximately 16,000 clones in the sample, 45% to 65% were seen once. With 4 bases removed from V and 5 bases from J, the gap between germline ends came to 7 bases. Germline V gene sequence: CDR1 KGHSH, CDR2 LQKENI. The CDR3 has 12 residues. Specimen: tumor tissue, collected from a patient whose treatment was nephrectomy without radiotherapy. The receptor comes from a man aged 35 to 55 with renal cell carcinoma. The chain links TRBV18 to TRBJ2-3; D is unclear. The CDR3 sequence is CASSRDIDTQYF. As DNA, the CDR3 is TGTGCCAGCTCACGAGATATAGATACGCAGTATTTT.